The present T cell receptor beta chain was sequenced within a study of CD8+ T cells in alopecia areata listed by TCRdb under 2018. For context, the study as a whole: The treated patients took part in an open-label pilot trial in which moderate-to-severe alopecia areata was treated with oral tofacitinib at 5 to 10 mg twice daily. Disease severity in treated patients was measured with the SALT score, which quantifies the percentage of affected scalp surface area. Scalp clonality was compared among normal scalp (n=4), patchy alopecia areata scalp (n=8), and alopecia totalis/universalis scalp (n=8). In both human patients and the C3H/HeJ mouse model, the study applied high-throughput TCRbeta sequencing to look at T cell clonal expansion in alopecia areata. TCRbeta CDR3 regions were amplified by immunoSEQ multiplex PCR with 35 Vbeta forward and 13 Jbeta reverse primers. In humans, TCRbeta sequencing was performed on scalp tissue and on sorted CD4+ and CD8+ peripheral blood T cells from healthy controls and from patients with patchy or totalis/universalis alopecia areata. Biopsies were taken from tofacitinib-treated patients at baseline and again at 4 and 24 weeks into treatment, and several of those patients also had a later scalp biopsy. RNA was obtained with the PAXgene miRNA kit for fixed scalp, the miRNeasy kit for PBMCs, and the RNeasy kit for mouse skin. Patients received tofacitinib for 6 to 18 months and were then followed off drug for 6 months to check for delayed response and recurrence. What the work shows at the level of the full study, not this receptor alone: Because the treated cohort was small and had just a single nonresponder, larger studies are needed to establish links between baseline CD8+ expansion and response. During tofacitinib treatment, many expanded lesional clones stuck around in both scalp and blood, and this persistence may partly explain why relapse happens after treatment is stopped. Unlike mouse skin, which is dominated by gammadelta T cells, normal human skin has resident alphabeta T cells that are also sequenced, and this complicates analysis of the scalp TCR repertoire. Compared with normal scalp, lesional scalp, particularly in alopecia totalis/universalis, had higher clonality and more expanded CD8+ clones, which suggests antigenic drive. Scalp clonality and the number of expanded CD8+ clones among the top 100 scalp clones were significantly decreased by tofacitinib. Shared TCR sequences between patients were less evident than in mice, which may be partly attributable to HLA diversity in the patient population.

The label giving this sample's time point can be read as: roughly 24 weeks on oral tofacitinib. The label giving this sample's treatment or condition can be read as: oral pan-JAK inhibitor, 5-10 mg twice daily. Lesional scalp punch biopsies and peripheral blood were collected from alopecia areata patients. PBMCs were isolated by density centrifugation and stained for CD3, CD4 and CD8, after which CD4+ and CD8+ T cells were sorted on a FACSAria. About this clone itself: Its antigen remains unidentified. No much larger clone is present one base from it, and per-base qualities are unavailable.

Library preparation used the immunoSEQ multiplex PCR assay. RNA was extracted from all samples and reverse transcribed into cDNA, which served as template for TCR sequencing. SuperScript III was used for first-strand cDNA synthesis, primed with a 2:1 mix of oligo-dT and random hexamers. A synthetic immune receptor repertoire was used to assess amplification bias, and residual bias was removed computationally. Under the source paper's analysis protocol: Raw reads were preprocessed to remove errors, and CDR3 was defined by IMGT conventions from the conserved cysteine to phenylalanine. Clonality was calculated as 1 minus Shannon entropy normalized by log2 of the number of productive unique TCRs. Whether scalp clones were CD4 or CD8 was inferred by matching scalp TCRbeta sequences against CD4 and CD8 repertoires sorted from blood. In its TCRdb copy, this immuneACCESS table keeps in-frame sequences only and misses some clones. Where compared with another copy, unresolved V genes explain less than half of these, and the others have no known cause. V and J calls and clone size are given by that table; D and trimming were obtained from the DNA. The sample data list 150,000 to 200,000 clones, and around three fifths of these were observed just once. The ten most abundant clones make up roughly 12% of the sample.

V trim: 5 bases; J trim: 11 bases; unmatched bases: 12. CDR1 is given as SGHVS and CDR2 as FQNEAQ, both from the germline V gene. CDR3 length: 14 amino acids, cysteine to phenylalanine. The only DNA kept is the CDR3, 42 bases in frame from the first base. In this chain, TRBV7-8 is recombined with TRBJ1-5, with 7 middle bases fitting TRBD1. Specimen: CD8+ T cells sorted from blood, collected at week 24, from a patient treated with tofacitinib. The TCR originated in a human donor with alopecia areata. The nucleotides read TGTGCCAGCAGCATTCAGGGGTCCCAGGGGGCCCAGCATTTT. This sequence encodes CASSIQGSQGAQHF. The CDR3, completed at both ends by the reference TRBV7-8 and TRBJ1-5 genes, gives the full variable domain GAGVSQSPRYKVAKRGQDVALRCDPISGHVSLFWYQQALGQGPEFLTYFQNEAQLDKSGLPSDRFFAERPEGSVSTLKIQRTQQEDSAVYLCASSIQGSQGAQHFGDGTRLSIL.